The sample holds one count of the clone carrying this T cell receptor beta chain. 60 Vbeta and 13 Jbeta primers were used in PCR. Assay used: immunoSEQ multiplex PCR; TCRdb lists only in-frame clones, some missing. Of approximately 200,000 clones in the sample, more than 65% were seen once. This sample is part of a study of cytomegalovirus exposure and HLA in healthy donors. CDR3 size: 17 residues. V trimming: 7 bases; J trimming: 5 bases; junction bases outside the gene matches: 17. This sequence was found in a girl aged 10 to 17 in good health and CMV-seropositive. The V gene is TRBV23-1, the J gene TRBJ2-5; TRBD2 agrees at 9 bases. TRBV23-1 is labeled an ORF, and its function is uncertain. Source material: PBMCs. Written as DNA, the CDR3 is TGCGCCAGCACCAACCCCGGGCGGGGGGGCCGAAGGGAGACCCAGTACTTC. Its translation is CASTNPGRGGRRETQYF.